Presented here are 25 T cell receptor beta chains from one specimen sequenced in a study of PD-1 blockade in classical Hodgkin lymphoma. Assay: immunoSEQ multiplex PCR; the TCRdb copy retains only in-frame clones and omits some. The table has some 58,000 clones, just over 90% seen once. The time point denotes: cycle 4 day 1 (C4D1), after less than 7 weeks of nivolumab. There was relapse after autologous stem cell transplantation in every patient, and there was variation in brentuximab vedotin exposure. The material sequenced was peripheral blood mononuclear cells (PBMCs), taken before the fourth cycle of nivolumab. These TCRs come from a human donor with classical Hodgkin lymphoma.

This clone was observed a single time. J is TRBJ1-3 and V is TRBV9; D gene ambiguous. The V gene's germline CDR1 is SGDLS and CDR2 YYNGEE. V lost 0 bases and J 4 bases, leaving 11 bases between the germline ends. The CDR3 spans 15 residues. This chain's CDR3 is CASSVDGIGGNTIYF. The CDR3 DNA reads TGTGCCAGCAGCGTAGACGGAATTGGAGGAAACACCATATATTTT. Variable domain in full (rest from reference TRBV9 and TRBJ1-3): DSGVTQTPKHLITATGQRVTLRCSPRSGDLSVYWYQQSLDQGLQFLIQYYNGEERAKGNILERFSAQQFPDLHSELNLSSLELGDSALYFCASSVDGIGGNTIYFGEGSWLTVV.

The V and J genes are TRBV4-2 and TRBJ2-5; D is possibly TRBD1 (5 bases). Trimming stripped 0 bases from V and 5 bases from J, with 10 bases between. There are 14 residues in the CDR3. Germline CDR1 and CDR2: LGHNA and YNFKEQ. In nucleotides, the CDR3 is TGTGCCAGCAGCCAAGATCAGGGCATGGAGACCCAGTACTTC. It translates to CASSQDQGMETQYF.

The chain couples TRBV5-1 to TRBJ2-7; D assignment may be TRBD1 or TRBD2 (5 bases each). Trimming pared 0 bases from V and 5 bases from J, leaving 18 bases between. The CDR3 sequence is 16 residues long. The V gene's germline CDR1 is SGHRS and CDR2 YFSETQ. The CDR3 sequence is CASSLGDLLLPNEQYF. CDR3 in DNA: TGCGCCAGCAGCTTGGGGGACCTGTTACTCCCTAACGAGCAGTACTTC.

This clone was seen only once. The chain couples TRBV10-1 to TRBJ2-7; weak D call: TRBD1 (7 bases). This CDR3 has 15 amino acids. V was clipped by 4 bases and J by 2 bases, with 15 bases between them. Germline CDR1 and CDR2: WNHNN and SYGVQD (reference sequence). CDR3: CASSGGGGPPYEQYF. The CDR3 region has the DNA TGCGCCAGCAGTGGAGGAGGGGGCCCCCCCTACGAGCAGTACTTC.

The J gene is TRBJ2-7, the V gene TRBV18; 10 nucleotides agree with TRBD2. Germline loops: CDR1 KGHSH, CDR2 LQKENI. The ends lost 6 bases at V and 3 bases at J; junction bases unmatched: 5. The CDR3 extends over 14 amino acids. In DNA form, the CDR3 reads TGTGCCAGCTCGCTGACTAGCGGGCTCTACGAGCAGTACTTC. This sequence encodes CASSLTSGLYEQYF. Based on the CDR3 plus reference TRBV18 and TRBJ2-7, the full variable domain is NAGVMQNPRHLVRRRGQEARLRCSPMKGHSHVYWYRQLPEEGLKFMVYLQKENIIDESGMPKERFSAEFPKEGPSILRIQQVVRGDSAAYFCASSLTSGLYEQYFGPGTRLTVT.

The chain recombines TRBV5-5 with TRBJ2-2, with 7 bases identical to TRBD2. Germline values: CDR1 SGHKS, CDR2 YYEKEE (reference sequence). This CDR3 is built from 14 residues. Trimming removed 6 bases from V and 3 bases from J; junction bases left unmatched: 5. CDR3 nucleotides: TGTGCCAGCAACCGACTAGCCGACACCGGGGAGCTGTTTTTT. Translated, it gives CASNRLADTGELFF.

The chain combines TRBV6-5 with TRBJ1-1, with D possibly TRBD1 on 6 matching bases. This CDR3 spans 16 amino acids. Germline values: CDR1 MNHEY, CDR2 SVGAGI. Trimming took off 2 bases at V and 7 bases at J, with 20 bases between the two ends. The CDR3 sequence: CASSYGQKVLPGEAFF. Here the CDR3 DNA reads TGTGCCAGCAGTTACGGACAGAAGGTCCTTCCAGGTGAAGCTTTCTTT.

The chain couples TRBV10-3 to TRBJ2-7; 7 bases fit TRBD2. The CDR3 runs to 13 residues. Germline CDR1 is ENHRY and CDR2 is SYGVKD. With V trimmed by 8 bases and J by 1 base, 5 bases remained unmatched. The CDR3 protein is CAIGRGGSYEQYF. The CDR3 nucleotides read TGTGCCATCGGACGGGGAGGGTCCTACGAGCAGTACTTC.

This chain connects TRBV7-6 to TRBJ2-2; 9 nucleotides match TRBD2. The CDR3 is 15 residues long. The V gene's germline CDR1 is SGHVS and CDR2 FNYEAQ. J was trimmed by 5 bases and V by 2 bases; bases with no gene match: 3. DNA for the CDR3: TGTGCCAGCAGCTTAACCAGCGGGGGGACCGGGGAGCTGTTTTTT. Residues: CASSLTSGGTGELFF. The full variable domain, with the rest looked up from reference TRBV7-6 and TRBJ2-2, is GAGVSQSPRYKVTKRGQDVALRCDPISGHVSLYWYRQALGQGPEFLTYFNYEAQQDKSGLPNDRFSAERPEGSISTLTIQRTEQRDSAMYRCASSLTSGGTGELFFGEGSRLTVL.

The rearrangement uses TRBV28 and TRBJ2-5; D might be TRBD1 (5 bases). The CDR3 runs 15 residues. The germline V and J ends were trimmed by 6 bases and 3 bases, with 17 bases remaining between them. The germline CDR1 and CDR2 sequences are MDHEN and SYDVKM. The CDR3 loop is CASSLPWGGKETQYF. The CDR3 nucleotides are TGTGCCAGCAGCCTGCCATGGGGCGGAAAAGAGACCCAGTACTTC.

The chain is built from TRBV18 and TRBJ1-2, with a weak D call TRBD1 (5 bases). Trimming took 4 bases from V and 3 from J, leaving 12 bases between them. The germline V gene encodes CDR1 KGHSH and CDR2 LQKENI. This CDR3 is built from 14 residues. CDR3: CASSHADKYYGYTF. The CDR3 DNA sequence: TGTGCCAGCTCACATGCGGACAAATACTATGGCTACACCTTC. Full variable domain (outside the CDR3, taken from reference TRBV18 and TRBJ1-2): NAGVMQNPRHLVRRRGQEARLRCSPMKGHSHVYWYRQLPEEGLKFMVYLQKENIIDESGMPKERFSAEFPKEGPSILRIQQVVRGDSAAYFCASSHADKYYGYTFGSGTRLTVV.

The CDR3 protein is CAWSLDRRGYTF. CDR3 bases: TGTGCCTGGAGCCTGGACAGAAGAGGCTACACCTTC. The chain links TRBV30 to TRBJ1-2; D is possibly TRBD1 (6 bases). CDR3 length: 12 residues. V was trimmed by 3 bases and J by 8 bases, leaving 13 bases between them. Looked up from germline, CDR1 is GTSNPN and CDR2 is SVGIG (reference sequence).

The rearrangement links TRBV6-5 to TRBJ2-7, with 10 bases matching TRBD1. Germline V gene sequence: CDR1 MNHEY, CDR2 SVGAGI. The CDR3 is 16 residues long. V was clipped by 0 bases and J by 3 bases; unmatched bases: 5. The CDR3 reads CASSYSWTGGFYEQYF. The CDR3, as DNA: TGTGCCAGCAGTTACTCCTGGACAGGGGGTTTCTACGAGCAGTACTTC.

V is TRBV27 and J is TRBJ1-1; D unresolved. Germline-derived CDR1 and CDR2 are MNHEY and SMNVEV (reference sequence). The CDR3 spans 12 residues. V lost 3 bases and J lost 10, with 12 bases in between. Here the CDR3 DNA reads TGTGCCAGCAGTTTCGGGCTGGGAGTAGCTTTCTTT. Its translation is CASSFGLGVAFF.

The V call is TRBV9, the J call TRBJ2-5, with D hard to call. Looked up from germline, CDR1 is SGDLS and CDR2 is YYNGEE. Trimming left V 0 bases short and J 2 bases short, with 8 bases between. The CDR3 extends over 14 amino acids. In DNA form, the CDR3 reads TGTGCCAGCAGCGTAGCCGGTAATCAAGAGACCCAGTACTTC. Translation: CASSVAGNQETQYF.

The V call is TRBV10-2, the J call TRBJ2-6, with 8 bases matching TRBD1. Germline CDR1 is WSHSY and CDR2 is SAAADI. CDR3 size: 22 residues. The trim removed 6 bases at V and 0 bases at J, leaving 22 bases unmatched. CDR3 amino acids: CASSDPYSTGARAFSGANVLTF. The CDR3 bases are TGCGCCAGCAGCGACCCCTACTCGACAGGGGCGAGGGCCTTCTCTGGGGCCAACGTCCTGACTTTC.

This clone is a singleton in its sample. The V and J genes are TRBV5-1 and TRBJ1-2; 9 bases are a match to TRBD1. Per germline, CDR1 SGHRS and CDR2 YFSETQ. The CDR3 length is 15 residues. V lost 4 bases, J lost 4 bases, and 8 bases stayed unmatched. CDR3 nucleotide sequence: TGCGCCAGCAGCCCCGGGACAGGGCCCCTCTATGGCTACACCTTC. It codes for CASSPGTGPLYGYTF. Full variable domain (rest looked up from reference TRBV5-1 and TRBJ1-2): KAGVTQTPRYLIKTRGQQVTLSCSPISGHRSVSWYQQTPGQGLQFLFEYFSETQRNKGNFPGRFSGRQFSNSRSEMNVSTLELGDSALYLCASSPGTGPLYGYTFGSGTRLTVV.

The CDR3 bases are TGCAGCGTTGTGGGGAAAGCCGGGACACCCTACGAGCAGTACTTC. Its translation: CSVVGKAGTPYEQYF. The chain links TRBV29-1 to TRBJ2-7; D is possibly TRBD1 (6 bases). The CDR3 consists of 15 residues. Germline CDR1 reads SQVTM; CDR2 reads ANQGSEA. The V and J ends lost 4 bases and 2 bases respectively, with 18 bases between them.

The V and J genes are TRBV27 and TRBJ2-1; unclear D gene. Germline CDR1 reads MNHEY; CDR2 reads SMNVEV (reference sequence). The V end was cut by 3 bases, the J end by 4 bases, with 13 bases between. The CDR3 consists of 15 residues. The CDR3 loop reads CASSLDPTLYNEQFF. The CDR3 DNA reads TGTGCCAGCAGTTTGGACCCCACCCTATACAATGAGCAGTTCTTC.

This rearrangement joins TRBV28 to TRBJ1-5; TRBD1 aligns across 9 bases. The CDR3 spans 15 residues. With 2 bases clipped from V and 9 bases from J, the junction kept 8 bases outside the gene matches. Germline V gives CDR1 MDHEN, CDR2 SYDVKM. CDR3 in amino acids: CASSLLGQGLRPQHF. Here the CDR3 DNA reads TGTGCCAGCAGTTTACTGGGACAGGGATTGCGGCCCCAGCATTTT.

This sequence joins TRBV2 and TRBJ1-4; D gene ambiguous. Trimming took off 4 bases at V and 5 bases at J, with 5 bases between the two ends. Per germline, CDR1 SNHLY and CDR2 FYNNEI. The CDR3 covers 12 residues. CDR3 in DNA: TGTGCCAGCAGTGGTCGGAATGAAAAACTGTTTTTT. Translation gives CASSGRNEKLFF.

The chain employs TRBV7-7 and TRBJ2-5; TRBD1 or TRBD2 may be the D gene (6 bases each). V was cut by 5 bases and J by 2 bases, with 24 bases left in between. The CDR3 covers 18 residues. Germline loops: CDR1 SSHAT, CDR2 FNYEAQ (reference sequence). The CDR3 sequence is CASSLHAGTGALQETQYF. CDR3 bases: TGTGCCAGCAGCCTCCACGCCGGAACGGGGGCTCTACAAGAGACCCAGTACTTC.

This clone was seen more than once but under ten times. The CDR3 bases are TGTGCCATCAGCGGGGACAGTACCGTCTATGGCTACACCTTC. This codes for CAISGDSTVYGYTF. This chain links TRBV10-3 with TRBJ1-2; 7 bases fit TRBD1. V lost 6 bases to trimming and J lost 4 bases; unmatched junction nucleotides: 8. Germline values: CDR1 ENHRY, CDR2 SYGVKD. This CDR3 is built from 14 residues.

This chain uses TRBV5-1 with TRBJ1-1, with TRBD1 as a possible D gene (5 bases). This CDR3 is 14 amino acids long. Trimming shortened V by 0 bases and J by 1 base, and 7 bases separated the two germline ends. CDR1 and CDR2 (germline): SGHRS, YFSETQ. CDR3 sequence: CASSLVGENTEAFF. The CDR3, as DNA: TGCGCCAGCAGCTTGGTGGGGGAGAACACTGAAGCTTTCTTT. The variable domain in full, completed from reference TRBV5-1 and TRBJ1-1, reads KAGVTQTPRYLIKTRGQQVTLSCSPISGHRSVSWYQQTPGQGLQFLFEYFSETQRNKGNFPGRFSGRQFSNSRSEMNVSTLELGDSALYLCASSLVGENTEAFFGQGTRLTVV.

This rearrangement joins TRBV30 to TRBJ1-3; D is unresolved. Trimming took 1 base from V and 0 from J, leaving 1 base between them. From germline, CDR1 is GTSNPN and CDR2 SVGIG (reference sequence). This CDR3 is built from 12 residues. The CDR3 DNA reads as TGTGCCTGGAGTGACTCTGGAAACACCATATATTTT. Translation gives CAWSDSGNTIYF.